This is a list of T cell receptor beta chains from one sample in a study of control samples from healthy donors and cancer patients. Sequencing was performed with immunoSEQ multiplex PCR; in TCRdb, only in-frame clones are kept and a portion is missing. The sample has about 220,000 clones; roughly 94% are singletons. Sequences were obtained from blood. Receptors were obtained from a man aged 45 to 65 in good health. CDR3s include the opening cysteine and the closing phenylalanine or tryptophan. Fields, in order: V gene, D gene, J gene, CDR3 protein, CDR3 DNA. The D gene is left open where the match is weak.

v_gene: TRBV28; d_gene: NA; j_gene: TRBJ2-3; CDR3aa: CASRPGRSTDTQYF; CDR3nt: TGTGCCAGCAGGCCGGGACGGAGCACAGATACGCAGTATTTT
v_gene: TRBV28; d_gene: NA; j_gene: TRBJ2-6; CDR3aa: CASSTPSPAWNSGANVLTF; CDR3nt: TGTGCCAGCAGCACCCCATCCCCGGCTTGGAATTCTGGGGCCAACGTCCTGACTTTC
v_gene: TRBV15; d_gene: TRBD2; j_gene: TRBJ2-7; CDR3aa: CATPGGWGTGYYEQYF; CDR3nt: TGTGCCACCCCGGGGGGATGGGGGACGGGATACTACGAGCAGTACTTC
v_gene: TRBV7-9; d_gene: NA; j_gene: TRBJ2-7; CDR3aa: CASSLGSRGEQYF; CDR3nt: TGTGCCAGCAGCTTGGGCTCACGGGGCGAGCAGTACTTC
v_gene: TRBV11-1; d_gene: TRBD1; j_gene: TRBJ1-4; CDR3aa: CASSLGTGGIGKLFF; CDR3nt: TGTGCCAGCAGCTTAGGGACAGGGGGCATCGGAAAACTGTTTTTT
v_gene: TRBV5-1; d_gene: TRBD1; j_gene: TRBJ2-5; CDR3aa: CASSRSGTGDYETQYF; CDR3nt: TGCGCCAGCAGTCGGTCCGGGACAGGGGACTACGAGACCCAGTACTTC
v_gene: TRBV11-1; d_gene: NA; j_gene: TRBJ2-7; CDR3aa: CASSSTRRALFEQYF; CDR3nt: TGTGCCAGCAGCTCAACGAGGCGGGCCCTTTTCGAGCAGTACTTC
v_gene: TRBV11-3; d_gene: TRBD1; j_gene: TRBJ1-1; CDR3aa: CASSLGTETEAFF; CDR3nt: TGTGCCAGCAGCTTGGGGACAGAGACTGAAGCTTTCTTT
v_gene: TRBV7-9; d_gene: TRBD1; j_gene: TRBJ1-3; CDR3aa: CASSLRQGGPSGNTIYF; CDR3nt: TGTGCCAGCAGCCTACGGCAGGGGGGACCCTCTGGAAACACCATATATTTT
v_gene: TRBV3-1/TRBV3-2; d_gene: NA; j_gene: TRBJ2-5; CDR3aa: CASSQGSWGETQYF; CDR3nt: TGTGCCAGCAGCCAAGGCTCCTGGGGAGAGACCCAGTACTTC
v_gene: TRBV28; d_gene: NA; j_gene: TRBJ1-4; CDR3aa: CASSSGPAREKLFF; CDR3nt: TGTGCCAGCAGTTCGGGACCCGCTAGGGAAAAACTGTTTTTT
v_gene: TRBV19; d_gene: NA; j_gene: TRBJ1-5; CDR3aa: CASSTGLDNQPQHF; CDR3nt: TGTGCCAGTAGTACAGGGTTAGACAATCAGCCCCAGCATTTT
v_gene: TRBV28; d_gene: NA; j_gene: TRBJ1-2; CDR3aa: CASSYEGPYGYTF; CDR3nt: TGTGCCAGCAGTTACGAGGGCCCCTATGGCTACACCTTC
v_gene: TRBV7-2; d_gene: NA; j_gene: TRBJ1-4; CDR3aa: CASSLALGRVNEKLFF; CDR3nt: TGTGCCAGCAGCTTAGCGCTGGGCAGGGTGAATGAAAAACTGTTTTTT
v_gene: TRBV7-9; d_gene: TRBD1; j_gene: TRBJ1-1; CDR3aa: CASSSPRQGNTEAFF; CDR3nt: TGTGCCAGCAGCTCCCCAAGACAGGGGAACACTGAAGCTTTCTTT
v_gene: TRBV4-2; d_gene: TRBD1; j_gene: TRBJ2-2; CDR3aa: CASSQGQGANTGELFF; CDR3nt: TGTGCCAGCAGCCAAGGACAGGGGGCGAACACCGGGGAGCTGTTTTTT